One sample yielded the 27 T cell receptor beta chains listed below, sequenced in a study of CD8 T cells in Susac syndrome. Random-hexamer reverse transcription was applied to about 0.5 to 1 ug RNA. MiXCR was run by TCRdb on the immunoSEQ multiplex PCR reads, yielding one entry per CDR3 protein. The data show about 120,000 distinct CDR3 sequences, about 95% seen once. The specimen was CD8+ T cells from PBMCs. The receptor source for this set is a human donor with Susac syndrome.

The genes are TRBV24-1 and TRBJ2-1; 7 bases align to TRBD1. The germline V gene encodes CDR1 KGHDR and CDR2 SFDVKD. The junction had 13 bases not matched to a gene; V was cut back by 10 bases and J by 8 bases. The CDR3 totals 14 residues. In DNA, the CDR3 is TGTGCCACAAGCTCCGGGACAGCTGACGATGAGCAGTTCTTC. Its translation: CATSSGTADDEQFF.

The rearrangement links TRBV13 to TRBJ2-3; 7 nucleotides line up with TRBD2. Per germline, CDR1 PRHDT and CDR2 FYEKMQ (reference sequence). The CDR3 is made up of 15 amino acids. The trim removed 5 bases at V and 4 bases at J, leaving 9 bases unmatched. CDR3 sequence reads: CASSPTSDGADTQYF. In DNA, the CDR3 is TGTGCCAGCAGCCCTACTAGCGATGGCGCAGATACGCAGTATTTT.

V gene TRBV11-2 combines with J gene TRBJ2-7, with D tentatively TRBD1 or TRBD2 (5 bases each). With 5 bases removed from V and 3 bases from J, the gap between germline ends came to 14 bases. Germline CDR1 reads SGHAT; CDR2 reads FQNNGV. The CDR3 covers 14 residues. CDR3 in DNA: TGTGCCAGCAGCCCCGTCGGGGCGAACTACGAGCAGTACTTC. Translating gives CASSPVGANYEQYF.

The chain uses TRBV10-3 and TRBJ1-6, with D possibly matching TRBD1 (6 bases). CDR1 is ENHRY, CDR2 SYGVKD, per germline. The CDR3 runs 14 residues. The ends were cut back, 0 bases at V and 9 bases at J, with 9 bases in the middle. The CDR3 is CAISESQGGSPLHF. The CDR3, as DNA: TGTGCCATCAGTGAGTCACAGGGCGGTTCACCCCTCCACTTT.

The chain couples TRBV9 to TRBJ1-2, with TRBD1 matching over 9 bases. Germline V CDR1 and CDR2: SGDLS, YYNGEE. V lost 1 base and J lost 3; bases outside the gene matches: 1. This CDR3 spans 14 amino acids. CDR3 residues: CASSVTGGDYGYTF. The CDR3 DNA reads as TGTGCCAGCAGCGTAACAGGGGGCGACTATGGCTACACCTTC.

The chain has TRBV20-1 and TRBJ2-1; 10 bases agree with TRBD2. J was trimmed by 8 bases and V by 5 bases; bases with no gene match: 9. Germline assignment: CDR1 DFQATT and CDR2 SNEGSKA (reference sequence). This CDR3 is built from 14 residues. CDR3 DNA: TGCAGTGCTTACTCCGGGACTAGCGTCCATGAGCAGTTCTTC. This encodes CSAYSGTSVHEQFF.

This rearrangement joins TRBV20-1 to TRBJ1-4; 7 bases fit TRBD1. Losses at the gene ends were 0 bases for V and 8 bases for J; bases not matched to a gene: 12. CDR3 size: 16 residues. Germline V gives CDR1 DFQATT, CDR2 SNEGSKA (reference sequence). This CDR3 reads CSARDLRTGEREKLFF. Written as DNA, the CDR3 is TGCAGTGCTAGAGACTTGCGGACAGGCGAAAGAGAAAAACTGTTTTTT.

CDR3 coding DNA: TGTGCCAGCAGTCCGGGACAGAAATTTTACGAGCAGTACTTC. It translates to CASSPGQKFYEQYF. The V gene is TRBV27, the J gene TRBJ2-7; 7 nucleotides line up with TRBD1. This CDR3 contains 14 residues. CDR1 and CDR2 (germline): MNHEY, SMNVEV (reference sequence). The junction had 8 bases not matched to a gene; V was cut back by 5 bases and J by 4 bases.

The genes are TRBV4-2 and TRBJ1-5; D unclear. V lost 1 base and J lost 3, with 10 bases in between. Germline values: CDR1 LGHNA, CDR2 YNFKEQ. The CDR3 is 15 residues long. The CDR3 DNA is TGTGCCAGCAGCCAAGGGTCTGACACCAATCAGCCCCAGCATTTT. Translating gives CASSQGSDTNQPQHF.

This chain connects TRBV29-1 to TRBJ2-1; the D is unclear. The CDR3 spans 12 residues. V lost 7 bases and J lost 7, with 14 bases in between. Looked up from germline, CDR1 is SQVTM and CDR2 is ANQGSEA. The chain's CDR3 is CSGDTGMNEQFF. In nucleotides, the CDR3 is TGCAGCGGAGACACGGGTATGAATGAGCAGTTCTTC.

The chain recombines TRBV13 with TRBJ2-3; 8 bases match TRBD1. Germline loops: CDR1 PRHDT, CDR2 FYEKMQ (reference sequence). CDR3 length: 16 amino acids. J lost 1 base, V lost 5 bases, and 8 bases had no gene match. DNA for the CDR3: TGTGCCAGCAGCCCGACAGGGGCCGAGGGCACAGATACGCAGTATTTT. Amino acid sequence: CASSPTGAEGTDTQYF.

The V call is TRBV25-1, the J call TRBJ2-5; possible D gene TRBD1, 6 bases. Germline values: CDR1 MGHDK, CDR2 SYGVNS. This CDR3 contains 16 residues. The V end was cut by 0 bases, the J end by 2 bases, with 13 bases between. The CDR3 region is CASSEYTGLLQETQYF. The CDR3 nucleotides are TGTGCCAGCAGTGAATATACAGGGCTGTTACAAGAGACCCAGTACTTC.

This chain joins TRBV29-1 and TRBJ2-3; D is ambiguous. The CDR3 is 13 residues long. V gave up 0 bases and J gave up 0 bases, with 4 bases separating them. CDR1 is SQVTM and CDR2 is ANQGSEA in the germline V gene. CDR3 bases: TGCAGCGTTGAAGAAGTTAGCACAGATACGCAGTATTTT. Its protein is CSVEEVSTDTQYF.

This sequence joins TRBV6-2 or TRBV6-3 and TRBJ2-5; 7 nucleotides agree with TRBD2. Germline trimming cut 5 bases from V and 1 base from J; bases unmatched to any gene: 4. The CDR3 is made up of 14 amino acids. Germline assignment: CDR1 MNHEY and CDR2 SVGEGT. As DNA, the CDR3 is TGTGCCAGCAGTGGAGCGGGGTTCCAAGAGACCCAGTACTTC. As protein: CASSGAGFQETQYF.

This chain joins TRBV11-2 and TRBJ1-2, with 7 bases aligning to TRBD1. V dropped 5 bases and J dropped 0; count of bases not matched to a gene: 9. CDR1 and CDR2 (germline): SGHAT, FQNNGV. This CDR3 has 16 residues. The CDR3 reads CASSEAAGQSNYGYTF. CDR3 bases: TGTGCCAGCAGCGAAGCCGCGGGACAGTCTAACTATGGCTACACCTTC.

CDR3: CASSTTRQETQYF. CDR3 nucleotide sequence: TGTGCCAGCAGCACCACCCGCCAAGAGACCCAGTACTTC. The rearrangement uses TRBV7-2 and TRBJ2-5, with D hard to call. Germline V CDR1 and CDR2: SGHTA, FQGNSA. The CDR3 has 13 amino acids. V shed 5 bases and J shed 1 base, with 8 bases lying between them.

The chain is built from TRBV29-1 and TRBJ2-7; 8 bases are shared with TRBD1. This CDR3 contains 13 residues. CDR1 SQVTM and CDR2 ANQGSEA come from the germline V gene. Trimming took 7 bases from V and 3 from J; bases not matched to a gene: 8. The CDR3 here is CSAATGQVYEQYF. CDR3 bases: TGCAGCGCAGCCACGGGACAGGTCTACGAGCAGTACTTC.

V gene TRBV29-1 combines with J gene TRBJ2-1; unclear D gene. Deletions cut 5 bases from V and 6 bases from J, with 11 bases between. The CDR3 runs to 12 residues. CDR1 is SQVTM, CDR2 ANQGSEA, per germline. The CDR3 loop is CSVPPRGNEQFF. In nucleotides, the CDR3 is TGCAGCGTTCCCCCAAGAGGCAATGAGCAGTTCTTC.

This clonotype was seen a handful of times. CDR3 nucleotide sequence: TGTGCCAGCAATGTTGACGGATTAAGGCAAGAGACCCAGTACTTC. Translation gives CASNVDGLRQETQYF. The J gene is TRBJ2-5, the V gene TRBV9, with D unresolved. CDR3 size: 15 residues. CDR1 is SGDLS and CDR2 is YYNGEE in the germline V gene. Trimming shortened V by 6 bases and J by 2 bases, and 17 bases separated the two germline ends.

V is TRBV12-5 and J is TRBJ2-3; TRBD2 agrees at 9 bases. CDR1 and CDR2 from the germline V gene are LGHNT and FRNRAP. V was clipped by 7 bases and J by 2 bases; unmatched bases: 13. CDR3 length equals 17 residues. CDR3 in amino acids: CASEKAGGKELTDTQYF. The CDR3 region has the DNA TGTGCTAGTGAAAAAGCGGGGGGCAAGGAACTCACAGATACGCAGTATTTT.

CDR3 amino acids: CSARRGDRNYGYTF. The CDR3 bases are TGCAGTGCTAGGCGGGGCGACAGAAACTATGGCTACACCTTC. The chain has TRBV20-1 and TRBJ1-2, with D possibly TRBD1 on 5 matching bases. Germline V lookup: CDR1 DFQATT, CDR2 SNEGSKA (reference sequence). V lost 3 bases, J lost 2 bases, and 13 bases lay in between. This CDR3 has 14 residues.

This clonotype is a singleton in its sample. This chain links TRBV19 with TRBJ2-5; TRBD2 matches at 10 bases. This CDR3 spans 14 amino acids. CDR1 LNHDA and CDR2 SQIVND come from the germline V gene (reference sequence). J gave up 5 bases and V 6 bases, and 6 bases lay outside the gene matches. The CDR3 is CASSQAGGTETQYF. The DNA for the CDR3 is TGTGCCAGTAGCCAAGCGGGGGGGACGGAGACCCAGTACTTC.

J is TRBJ2-5 and V is TRBV29-1; maybe TRBD2 (6 bases). The germline V gene has CDR1 SQVTM and CDR2 ANQGSEA. The CDR3 is made up of 13 amino acids. V was cut by 2 bases and J by 7 bases, with 14 bases left in between. The CDR3 spells CSVESGEEGTQYF. The CDR3 nucleotides are TGCAGCGTTGAATCCGGGGAGGAGGGGACCCAGTACTTC.

This clonotype was detected only once. The chain employs TRBV12-5 and TRBJ2-7; D remains ambiguous. CDR1 is LGHNT and CDR2 is FRNRAP in the germline V gene. With 1 base removed from V and 6 bases from J, the gap between germline ends came to 7 bases. The CDR3 runs to 12 residues. CDR3 protein: CASGLGFGEQYF. CDR3 in DNA: TGTGCTAGTGGTTTGGGATTCGGCGAGCAGTACTTC. The whole variable domain, remainder taken from reference TRBV12-5 and TRBJ2-7, is DARVTQTPRHKVTEMGQEVTMRCQPILGHNTVFWYRQTMMQGLELLAYFRNRAPLDDSGMPKDRFSAEMPDATLATLKIQPSEPRDSAVYFCASGLGFGEQYFGPGTRLTVT.

The chain is built from TRBV4-3 and TRBJ1-6, with 9 bases fitting TRBD1. The CDR3 is made up of 15 amino acids. J was trimmed by 7 bases and V by 3 bases; bases with no gene match: 4. The V gene's germline CDR1 is LGHNA and CDR2 YSLEER. CDR3 loop: CASSHLGQGNSPLHF. CDR3 DNA sequence: TGCGCCAGCAGCCATTTGGGACAGGGAAATTCACCCCTCCACTTT.

This sequence joins TRBV7-6 and TRBJ2-7; 7 nucleotides match TRBD1. Germline values: CDR1 SGHVS, CDR2 FNYEAQ. Germline trimming cut 5 bases from V and 2 bases from J; bases unmatched to any gene: 9. CDR3 size: 15 residues. DNA of the CDR3: TGTGCCAGCAGCGAGGGACAGTTCCCTCCCTACGAGCAGTACTTC. It encodes CASSEGQFPPYEQYF.

This sequence joins TRBV7-8 and TRBJ2-1; 8 positions match TRBD2. CDR1 is SGHVS, CDR2 FQNEAQ, per germline. This CDR3 is built from 16 residues. V lost 2 bases and J lost 4; bases outside the gene matches: 7. CDR3 in amino acids: CASSLSGTSGYNEQFF. The DNA for the CDR3 is TGTGCCAGCAGCTTATCCGGGACTAGTGGATACAATGAGCAGTTCTTC.